The 20 T cell receptor beta chains given below trace back to one sample, sequenced in a study of CD8+ T cells in alopecia areata. After isolation, RNA underwent reverse transcription to generate cDNA as the sequencing template. The assay was immunoSEQ multiplex PCR, and TCRdb's table has in-frame clones only and misses some. The table includes 110,000 to 150,000 clones, around 60% detected once. The sequenced sample was CD4+ T cells sorted from blood, obtained at week 0. The receptors were gathered from a human donor with alopecia areata.

The rearrangement uses TRBV7-3 and TRBJ2-1, with 11 bases lining up with TRBD2. The V gene end was trimmed by 4 bases and the J gene end by 11 bases; junction bases not matched to a gene: 10. Germline values: CDR1 SGHTA, CDR2 FQGTGA. The CDR3 length is 15 residues. CDR3 coding DNA: TGTGCCAGCAGCTCAGGGACTAGCGGCTTTGGGCAGCAGTTCTTC. It translates to CASSSGTSGFGQQFF.

The chain combines TRBV19 with TRBJ1-1; no firm D call. The V gene's germline CDR1 is LNHDA and CDR2 SQIVND (reference sequence). V was trimmed by 3 bases and J by 7 bases, leaving 6 bases between them. The CDR3 sequence is 11 residues long. The DNA for the CDR3 is TGTGCCAGTAGTATCATAGGTGAAGCTTTCTTT. This translates into CASSIIGEAFF.

The chain recombines TRBV30 with TRBJ2-3; 9 bases map to TRBD1. V gave up 5 bases and J gave up 2 bases; unmatched junction bases: 2. The CDR3 runs to 13 residues. The V gene's germline CDR1 is GTSNPN and CDR2 SVGIG (reference sequence). DNA of the CDR3: TGTGCCTGGGGACAGGGGAACACAGATACGCAGTATTTT. The encoded protein is CAWGQGNTDTQYF.

The table lists this clone with a few counts. The V gene is TRBV10-3, the J gene TRBJ2-7; D is unclear. Between the trimmed V and J ends, which lost 4 bases and 6 bases, there was a span of 16 bases. This CDR3 has 14 amino acids. Germline V lookup: CDR1 ENHRY, CDR2 SYGVKD. The CDR3, as DNA: TGTGCCATCAGTGGAAGGACGTCCGCATCCGAGCAGTACTTC. It translates to CAISGRTSASEQYF.

The chain carries TRBV29-1 and TRBJ1-2, with 10 bases aligning to TRBD1. The germline CDR1 and CDR2 sequences are SQVTM and ANQGSEA. V shed 2 bases, J shed 2 bases, and the junction held 5 bases outside the gene matches. The CDR3 consists of 15 residues. The CDR3: CSVEPRDRGNYGYTF. The CDR3 DNA sequence: TGCAGCGTTGAACCCCGGGACAGGGGAAACTATGGCTACACCTTC. Filled out from reference TRBV29-1 and TRBJ1-2, the complete variable domain reads SAVISQKPSRDICQRGTSLTIQCQVDSQVTMMFWYRQQPGQSLTLIATANQGSEATYESGFVIDKFPISRPNLTFSTLTVSNMSPEDSSIYLCSVEPRDRGNYGYTFGSGTRLTVV.

This clone was observed a handful of times. The chain combines TRBV19 with TRBJ2-4; weak D call: TRBD1 (6 bases). Germline V gene data show CDR1 as LNHDA and CDR2 as SQIVND (reference sequence). The V and J ends lost 5 bases and 0 bases respectively, with 11 bases between them. CDR3 length: 15 residues. CDR3 loop: CASSGQGRAKNIQYF. The CDR3 DNA is TGTGCCAGTAGTGGCCAGGGGCGAGCCAAAAACATTCAGTACTTC.

The CDR3, as DNA: TGCGCCAGCAGCGGCTTGGGCGATGGCTACACCTTC. The encoded protein is CASSGLGDGYTF. The V and J genes are TRBV5-1 and TRBJ1-2; D not certain. Germline values: CDR1 SGHRS, CDR2 YFSETQ. V was clipped by 4 bases and J by 6 bases, with 10 bases between them. This CDR3 spans 12 amino acids.

This chain joins TRBV5-1 and TRBJ2-5, with 14 bases aligning to TRBD2. The CDR3 extends over 15 amino acids. Trimming at V came to 5 bases and at J to 3 bases, leaving 3 bases not matched to a gene. Germline values: CDR1 SGHRS, CDR2 YFSETQ. CDR3 loop: CASSPGLAGEETQYF. CDR3 DNA sequence: TGCGCCAGCAGTCCGGGACTAGCGGGGGAAGAGACCCAGTACTTC.

V is TRBV7-2 and J is TRBJ2-5; D is undetermined. Between the trimmed V and J ends, which lost 5 bases and 5 bases, there was a span of 15 bases. The CDR3 has 14 residues. Germline lookup yields CDR1 SGHTA and CDR2 FQGNSA. CDR3 in amino acids: CASSTPTNRETQYF. The CDR3 nucleotides read TGTGCCAGCAGCACCCCCACCAATAGGGAGACCCAGTACTTC.

This chain joins TRBV9 and TRBJ1-5; D call uncertain. Trimming pared 0 bases from V and 5 bases from J, leaving 3 bases between. CDR3 length equals 12 residues. CDR1 SGDLS and CDR2 YYNGEE come from the germline V gene. CDR3 region: CASSVVYQPQHF. The CDR3 region has the DNA TGTGCCAGCAGCGTAGTGTATCAGCCCCAGCATTTT.

The gene calls are TRBV15 and TRBJ1-6; 12 positions match TRBD1. Unmatched junction bases numbered 4, after V lost 3 bases and J lost 10 bases. CDR3 size: 15 residues. Germline CDR1 reads LNHNV; CDR2 reads YYDKDF (reference sequence). The CDR3 DNA follows: TGTGCCACCAGCAGGTCCGGGACAGGGGGCTCACCCCTCCACTTT. Protein: CATSRSGTGGSPLHF.

This clone has only a few counts. The chain is built from TRBV10-3 and TRBJ2-3, with D tentatively TRBD1 (6 bases). The CDR3 has 12 residues. The V end lost 10 bases, the J end lost 2 bases, and 10 bases lay between the germline ends. The germline gives CDR1 ENHRY, CDR2 SYGVKD. CDR3 region: CATRQDTDTQYF. The CDR3 DNA reads as TGTGCCACACGACAGGACACAGATACGCAGTATTTT.

This clone was detected a few times. The rearrangement links TRBV30 to TRBJ1-1; D ambiguous. V lost 3 bases and J 5 bases, leaving 10 bases between the germline ends. In germline, CDR1 is GTSNPN, CDR2 SVGIG (reference sequence). This CDR3 region has 12 residues. CDR3 residues: CAWSQTGTEAFF. CDR3 sequence (DNA): TGTGCCTGGAGCCAAACCGGGACTGAAGCTTTCTTT.

CDR3 in amino acids: CASSAQGVQNIQYF. CDR3 nucleotides: TGTGCCAGCAGTGCGCAGGGAGTCCAAAACATTCAGTACTTC. The rearrangement links TRBV25-1 to TRBJ2-4; tentatively, D is TRBD1 or TRBD2 (5 bases each). CDR1 is MGHDK, CDR2 SYGVNS, per germline. This CDR3 spans 14 amino acids. Trimming shortened V by 4 bases and J by 5 bases, and 12 bases separated the two germline ends.

As regards this clone: In the same sample, other DNA sequences code for this CDR3. The V gene is TRBV29-1, the J gene TRBJ1-2; D is undetermined. CDR1 and CDR2 (germline): SQVTM, ANQGSEA. The V gene lost 4 bases and the J gene lost 0 bases, with 6 bases spanning the gap. This CDR3 is built from 12 residues. DNA of the CDR3: TGCAGCGTTGTTTCCGCTAACTATGGCTACACCTTC. As protein: CSVVSANYGYTF.

This clone has only one observation. V gene TRBV7-9 combines with J gene TRBJ2-5, with D tentatively TRBD1 (6 bases). V was cut by 0 bases and J by 4 bases, with 12 bases left in between. This CDR3 has 15 residues. CDR1 SEHNR and CDR2 FQNEAQ come from the germline V gene (reference sequence). This chain's CDR3 is CASSLAGRGGETQYF. CDR3 bases: TGTGCCAGCAGCTTAGCCGGCAGGGGCGGAGAGACCCAGTACTTC.

This clone has a handful of counts. This chain uses TRBV2 with TRBJ2-6, with unresolved D. CDR1 SNHLY and CDR2 FYNNEI come from the germline V gene. V lost 2 bases and J 0 bases, leaving 8 bases between the germline ends. This CDR3 contains 16 residues. CDR3: CASSESMFSGANVLTF. For the CDR3, the DNA is TGTGCCAGCAGTGAAAGTATGTTCTCTGGGGCCAACGTCCTGACTTTC.

This clone was seen a handful of times. V usage is TRBV7-8 and J usage is TRBJ2-1, with D possibly matching TRBD2 (6 bases). Germline lookup yields CDR1 SGHVS and CDR2 FQNEAQ. The V and J ends lost 3 bases and 4 bases respectively, with 7 bases between them. This CDR3 is built from 13 residues. CDR3 in amino acids: CASSLGRYNEQFF. CDR3 in DNA: TGTGCCAGCAGCTTGGGGAGGTACAATGAGCAGTTCTTC.

CDR3 loop: CATSRDSPSPSPLHF. The DNA for the CDR3 is TGTGCCACCAGCAGAGATTCCCCCAGTCCCTCACCCCTCCACTTT. This chain uses TRBV15 with TRBJ1-6; D remains unclear. Germline assignment: CDR1 LNHNV and CDR2 YYDKDF (reference sequence). The CDR3 sequence is 15 residues long. V gave up 0 bases and J gave up 10 bases, with 13 bases separating them.

V is TRBV29-1 and J is TRBJ2-7; weak D call: TRBD1 (6 bases). The CDR3 is 10 residues long. Germline assignment: CDR1 SQVTM and CDR2 ANQGSEA. Trimming took off 4 bases at V and 7 bases at J, with 8 bases between the two ends. The CDR3 bases are TGCAGCGTTGGGCAGGGGGAGCAGTACTTC. Protein sequence: CSVGQGEQYF.